These 29 T cell receptor beta chains originate from one sample sequenced in a study of vaccination effects on CD4 cells after COVID-19. Using immunoSEQ multiplex PCR, the repertoire was profiled, and TCRdb retains in-frame clones only, with some absent. This repertoire shows fewer than 90,000 clones, around 77% found once; its top ten account for 0.85% to 1.3%. Before sequencing took place, the ViraFEST assay used viral peptide pools to expand antigen-specific CD4+ T cells. Culture proceeded for approximately 10 days, and CD4+ T cells were then isolated. Vaccine administered to participants consisted of two doses of either BNT162b2 or mRNA-1273. Their antigen targets remain unknown. This specimen consisted of CD4+ T cells from PBMCs cultured with HCoV-OC43 spike peptides, obtained after COVID-19 vaccination. Stated subset: HCoV-OC43 spike overlapping peptide pool stimulation. The receptors derive from a human donor who received a COVID-19 vaccine.

This CDR3 is CASSLGLAGGTGKTQYF. The CDR3 region has the DNA TGTGCCAGCAGCTTGGGACTAGCGGGTGGGACGGGAAAGACCCAGTACTTC. The chain joins TRBV5-5 to TRBJ2-5, with 10 bases that match TRBD2. The CDR3 extends over 17 amino acids. The germline V gene encodes CDR1 SGHKS and CDR2 YYEKEE (reference sequence). V lost 0 bases and J lost 6; bases outside the gene matches: 11.

This clone has a handful of counts. The chain carries TRBV19 and TRBJ2-1; no reliable D call. The CDR3 has 16 residues. Germline lookup yields CDR1 LNHDA and CDR2 SQIVND (reference sequence). The V end lost 4 bases, the J end lost 0 bases, and 13 bases lay between the germline ends. This chain's CDR3 is CASSKEFRSSYNEQFF. CDR3 DNA: TGTGCCAGTAGTAAGGAGTTCCGAAGCTCCTACAATGAGCAGTTCTTC.

This rearrangement joins TRBV3-1 (or the pseudogene TRBV3-2) to TRBJ1-1; D unresolved. The CDR3 is 17 amino acids. The germline V gene has CDR1 LGHDT and CDR2 YNNKEL (reference sequence). V was trimmed by 2 bases and J by 3 bases, leaving 19 bases between them. The CDR3 spells CASSQTLVCGGHTEAFF. The CDR3 nucleotides are TGTGCCAGCAGCCAAACTCTAGTTTGCGGTGGCCACACTGAAGCTTTCTTT.

This clone was counted between two and nine times. This chain connects TRBV6-5 to TRBJ2-2; D is unresolved. The germline V gene has CDR1 MNHEY and CDR2 SVGAGI. The CDR3 consists of 15 residues. V was pared by 3 bases and J by 3 bases, with 11 bases between. CDR3 DNA sequence: TGTGCCAGCAGTTATGAGCCCCCGGACACCGGGGAGCTGTTTTTT. Translation gives CASSYEPPDTGELFF.

The chain joins TRBV7-2 to TRBJ1-2; maybe TRBD1 (5 bases). This CDR3 has 17 residues. Germline CDR1 and CDR2: SGHTA and FQGNSA. Trimming took off 3 bases at V and 0 bases at J, with 17 bases between the two ends. The CDR3 bases are TGTGCCAGCAGCTTGGTCCGGCAGGGAAATCCTAACTATGGCTACACCTTC. Encoded protein: CASSLVRQGNPNYGYTF. The full variable domain, completed using reference TRBV7-2 and TRBJ1-2, is GAGVSQSPSNKVTEKGKDVELRCDPISGHTALYWYRQSLGQGLEFLIYFQGNSAPDKSGLPSDRFSAERTGGSVSTLTIQRTQQEDSAVYLCASSLVRQGNPNYGYTFGSGTRLTVV.

The chain recombines TRBV9 with TRBJ2-7, with 9 bases fitting TRBD1. The CDR3 covers 14 residues. Germline V lookup: CDR1 SGDLS, CDR2 YYNGEE. J gave up 3 bases and V 4 bases, and 5 bases lay outside the gene matches. Here the CDR3 reads CASSPGDRDYEQYV. CDR3 nucleotides: TGTGCCAGCAGCCCCGGGGACAGGGACTACGAGCAGTACGTC.

This chain connects TRBV4-2 to TRBJ2-5; 7 bases map to TRBD2. The CDR3 extends over 14 amino acids. Germline loops: CDR1 LGHNA, CDR2 YNFKEQ. The V gene end was trimmed by 0 bases and the J gene end by 10 bases; junction bases not matched to a gene: 8. This CDR3 is CASSQDQVQRGQYF. For the CDR3, the DNA is TGTGCCAGCAGCCAAGATCAGGTTCAGCGGGGCCAGTACTTC.

V and J are TRBV5-1 and TRBJ1-4; D perhaps matches TRBD1 (5 bases). Trimming removed 0 bases from V and 11 bases from J, with 17 bases in between. Per germline, CDR1 SGHRS and CDR2 YFSETQ. CDR3 size: 15 residues. The chain's CDR3 is CASSLGAGTDNKLFF. CDR3 nucleotides: TGCGCCAGCAGCTTGGGGGCCGGGACGGACAATAAACTGTTTTTT.

This clone is a singleton in its sample. The gene calls are TRBV5-1 and TRBJ2-3, with a possible D match to TRBD1 (6 bases). This CDR3 is 15 amino acids long. Germline lookup yields CDR1 SGHRS and CDR2 YFSETQ. V lost 4 bases, J lost 11 bases, and 23 bases lay in between. The CDR3 DNA sequence: TGCGCCAGCAGCGTAGACAGGAATTCAGGATTAATGCAGTATTTT. This translates into CASSVDRNSGLMQYF.

The chain uses TRBV5-1 and TRBJ1-1, with D possibly being TRBD1 (6 bases). Germline V gene sequence: CDR1 SGHRS, CDR2 YFSETQ. The V end was cut by 0 bases, the J end by 0 bases, with 15 bases between. This CDR3 has 17 residues. CDR3 amino acids: CASSLAGQYSMNTEAFF. In nucleotides, the CDR3 is TGCGCCAGCAGCTTGGCCGGACAGTACTCGATGAACACTGAAGCTTTCTTT.

This clone was detected a few times. The chain links TRBV27 to TRBJ1-2; 10 bases align to TRBD1. Germline CDR1 and CDR2: MNHEY and SMNVEV (reference sequence). V lost 7 bases to trimming and J lost 8 bases; unmatched junction nucleotides: 7. This CDR3 is built from 13 residues. CDR3 protein: CASNATGGAGYTF. In DNA form, the CDR3 reads TGTGCCAGCAATGCGACAGGGGGCGCGGGCTACACCTTC.

The V call is TRBV10-1, the J call TRBJ2-3, with 7 bases matching TRBD1. V shed 8 bases, J shed 2 bases, and the junction held 13 bases outside the gene matches. CDR1 WNHNN and CDR2 SYGVQD come from the germline V gene (reference sequence). The CDR3 has 16 residues. The CDR3 nucleotides are TGCGCCAGCCTCCGAACCTCGACAGGGTTCACAGATACGCAGTATTTT. Protein product: CASLRTSTGFTDTQYF.

This chain uses TRBV5-1 with TRBJ2-1; no clear D gene. The CDR3 loop spans 12 amino acids. CDR1 is SGHRS, CDR2 YFSETQ, per germline. Trimming stripped 0 bases from V and 7 bases from J, with 5 bases between. CDR3 coding DNA: TGCGCCAGCAGCTTGGTTATTAATGAGCAGTTCTTC. Translation: CASSLVINEQFF.

The genes are TRBV7-3 and TRBJ2-3; 16 nucleotides match TRBD2. The J segment lost 3 bases and the V segment lost 4 bases, leaving 4 bases of the junction unmatched. In germline, CDR1 is SGHTA, CDR2 FQGTGA. This CDR3 is built from 17 residues. CDR3: CASSSGLAGGRTDTQYF. As DNA, the CDR3 is TGTGCCAGCAGCTCGGGACTAGCGGGGGGGAGGACAGATACGCAGTATTTT.

The table lists this clone with a few counts. The V gene is TRBV29-1, the J gene TRBJ2-6; D remains unclear. The CDR3 sequence is 16 residues long. Germline lookup yields CDR1 SQVTM and CDR2 ANQGSEA. V was pared by 1 base and J by 0 bases, with 10 bases between. The CDR3 spells CSVEVWVPSGANVLTF. The CDR3 region has the DNA TGCAGCGTTGAAGTTTGGGTCCCCTCTGGGGCCAACGTCCTGACTTTC.

This clone appeared a single time. V usage is TRBV10-2 and J usage is TRBJ1-6, with D perhaps TRBD1 (6 bases). V was cut by 6 bases and J by 0 bases, with 15 bases left in between. The CDR3 is 17 amino acids. Germline CDR1 WSHSY, CDR2 SAAADI. CDR3 coding DNA: TGCGCCAGCAGCCCCTCGGGGGCCCCCTCCTATAATTCACCCCTCCACTTT. This codes for CASSPSGAPSYNSPLHF.

The chain recombines TRBV6-2 or TRBV6-3 with TRBJ1-1; a weak D match, TRBD1 (5 bases). The CDR3 consists of 14 residues. The germline V gene encodes CDR1 MNHEY and CDR2 SVGEGT. V shed 5 bases and J shed 0 bases, with 10 bases lying between them. Written as DNA, the CDR3 is TGTGCCAGCAGTCCGGGACGGATGAACACTGAAGCTTTCTTT. This translates into CASSPGRMNTEAFF.

The chain carries TRBV3-1 (or the pseudogene TRBV3-2) and TRBJ1-5; TRBD1 might be the D (6 bases). The germline V gene has CDR1 LGHDT and CDR2 YNNKEL (reference sequence). V shed 1 base and J shed 2 bases, with 18 bases lying between them. The CDR3 is 18 amino acids. The chain's CDR3 is CASSQGFQGPERNQPQHF. The CDR3 DNA is TGTGCCAGCAGCCAAGGGTTTCAGGGGCCGGAGCGCAATCAGCCCCAGCATTTT.

The rearrangement links TRBV9 to TRBJ2-5; 9 nucleotides agree with TRBD2. The V gene's germline CDR1 is SGDLS and CDR2 YYNGEE. The CDR3 is made up of 14 amino acids. V lost 0 bases and J lost 4; bases outside the gene matches: 1. Written as DNA, the CDR3 is TGTGCCAGCAGCGTAGAACTAGCGGGAGAGACCCAGTACTTC. This codes for CASSVELAGETQYF.

J is TRBJ2-4 and V is TRBV18; D remains unclear. The CDR3 extends over 14 amino acids. Germline CDR1 KGHSH, CDR2 LQKENI. V shed 1 base and J shed 8 bases, with 12 bases lying between them. The CDR3 coding sequence is TGTGCCAGCTCACCACAAGGGCCTAGGGACATTCAGTACTTC. It is translated as CASSPQGPRDIQYF.

This clone was picked up one time. The chain combines TRBV18 with TRBJ1-5, with TRBD1 as a possible D gene (5 bases). CDR3 size: 14 residues. Germline V gene data show CDR1 as KGHSH and CDR2 as LQKENI. V dropped 4 bases and J dropped 0 bases, with 7 bases sitting between them. The CDR3 bases are TGTGCCAGCTCACTGACAGTTAGCAATCAGCCCCAGCATTTT. It translates to CASSLTVSNQPQHF.

In DNA form, the CDR3 reads TGTGCCAGCATAGGGGTTGTGAGTCAGCCCCAGCATTTT. Encoded protein: CASIGVVSQPQHF. The chain carries TRBV6-5 and TRBJ1-5; perhaps TRBD1 as D (5 bases). Deletions cut 7 bases from V and 6 bases from J, with 13 bases between. This CDR3 contains 13 residues. Germline CDR1 reads MNHEY; CDR2 reads SVGAGI.

The chain recombines TRBV5-4 with TRBJ1-2; D call uncertain. The CDR3 extends over 13 amino acids. Germline lookup yields CDR1 SGHNT and CDR2 YYREEE (reference sequence). The V end was cut by 5 bases, the J end by 4 bases, with 12 bases between. The DNA of the CDR3 is TGTGCCAGCAGAAGGGATTCCACCTATGGCTACACCTTC. Its protein product is CASRRDSTYGYTF.

The chain has TRBV14 and TRBJ1-3, with unresolved D. The CDR3 spans 13 residues. The germline V gene encodes CDR1 SGHDN and CDR2 FVKESK. The germline V and J ends were trimmed by 5 bases and 4 bases, with 9 bases remaining between them. CDR3 region: CASSKDLGNTIYF. The DNA of the CDR3 is TGTGCCAGCAGCAAGGACCTGGGAAACACCATATATTTT.

This clone was detected once. DNA of the CDR3: TGTGCCAGCAGCGTAGTAGGGGGGCGAACCGGGGAGCTGTTTTTT. Translation: CASSVVGGRTGELFF. This chain links TRBV9 with TRBJ2-2, with D tentatively TRBD1 or TRBD2 (6 bases each). This CDR3 region has 15 residues. Trimming pared 0 bases from V and 5 bases from J, leaving 11 bases between. Germline V gene sequence: CDR1 SGDLS, CDR2 YYNGEE.

J is TRBJ2-5 and V is TRBV6-5; TRBD2 agrees at 9 bases. V gave up 7 bases and J gave up 4 bases; unmatched junction bases: 7. From germline, CDR1 is MNHEY and CDR2 SVGAGI. The CDR3 extends over 14 amino acids. The CDR3 DNA reads as TGTGCCAGCAAGCAGCGGGGGGCACCAGAGACCCAGTACTTC. Protein product: CASKQRGAPETQYF.

Here the CDR3 reads CATSDFLGQGFGEQFF. CDR3 in DNA: TGTGCCACCAGTGATTTTCTTGGACAGGGGTTCGGTGAGCAGTTCTTC. The chain uses TRBV24-1 and TRBJ2-1; TRBD1 matches 9 bases. The J segment lost 9 bases and the V segment lost 1 base, leaving 9 bases of the junction unmatched. This CDR3 has 16 amino acids. The germline gives CDR1 KGHDR, CDR2 SFDVKD.

The V gene is TRBV7-2, the J gene TRBJ2-1, with a tentative D call TRBD1 (6 bases). The CDR3 is 12 residues long. Germline V CDR1 and CDR2: SGHTA, FQGNSA. V lost 5 bases and J 10 bases, leaving 12 bases between the germline ends. CDR3 in DNA: TGTGCCAGCAGCCTGACCGGGACAGAGCAGTTCTTC. This encodes CASSLTGTEQFF.

This chain connects TRBV9 to TRBJ2-6; D not certain. The V end was cut by 6 bases, the J end by 1 base, with 14 bases between. The CDR3 totals 16 residues. Germline lookup yields CDR1 SGDLS and CDR2 YYNGEE. CDR3 amino acids: CASTRDPTSGANVLTF. CDR3 bases: TGTGCCAGCACAAGGGATCCTACGTCTGGGGCCAACGTCCTGACTTTC.